This TCR beta chain derives from a study of blood T cell repertoires in COVID-19 (dated by TCRdb to 2018 to 2021). Study-wide context: Samples covering the acute and convalescent phases of COVID-19 were provided by collaborators in the United States, Italy and Spain. Nearly every sample came with metadata listing a de-identified subject ID, COVID-19 status, age in years and sex. Where HLA class I and class II types were available, the types were taken from metadata supplied by the sample provider, not from assay-based typing. The samples were drawn from the first 160 participants of the ongoing ImmuneRACE study and from about 1,200 subjects provided by 6 global collaborators. Deeply sampled blood TCRbeta repertoires from subjects exposed to, actively infected with, or recovered from COVID-19 were included in the dataset. The prospective study material was composed of cDNA or gDNA derived from T cells, B-cell-depleted T cells, or PBMCs. A freely available public database, intended as a resource for researchers studying the immune response to SARS-CoV-2, is where the repertoires were released. General conclusions and limits of the study: How much clinical and demographic metadata was included differed by source and by participant, and the metadata was provided uncurated.

Remarks on this clone: The antigen this receptor binds is unknown. Per-nucleotide qualities are absent, and no much larger clonotype sits a single base away.

The immunoSEQ Assay, a bias-controlled multiplex PCR, was used to amplify TCRbeta CDR3 regions from genomic DNA. Per the authors' processing: The number of nucleated cells in each sample was estimated from the amplification of reference gene primers within the assay. To quantify the absolute abundance of each unique TCRbeta CDR3 rearrangement, sequence reads were collapsed and filtered. For each sample, productive Simpson clonality was calculated by taking the square root of Simpson's diversity index across productive rearrangements. TCRdb provides this immuneACCESS table in a form limited to in-frame rearrangements. Some clones are lacking; in checked studies, under half of them reflect an unresolved V gene, and why the rest are absent is not known. V and J calls and clone size come straight from that table; D and trimming were deduced from the DNA. Present in this sample are under 20,000 clones, nearly 90% of which were seen just once. About an eighth of the sample is taken by the ten largest.

Each collaborating institution followed its own protocols to collect whole blood in K2EDTA tubes. For TCRbeta analysis, collaborators shipped samples as frozen whole blood, isolated PBMCs, or DNA extracted from either of those sample types. The receptor was isolated from a man in his sixties with active COVID-19. Sequencing input: peripheral blood.

The DNA is as follows: TGCGCCAGCAGCCAAGGTGTGGAGTTTCACGGGTTGAACACTGAAGCTTTCTTT. The resulting protein is CASSQGVEFHGLNTEAFF. The chain couples TRBV4-1 to TRBJ1-1; confidence is insufficient to name the D gene. The CDR3, from cysteine to phenylalanine, totals 18 residues. CDR3 DNA only is kept here, 54 bases in frame from base 1. V was cut back by 1 base and J by 0 bases, leaving a gap of 18 bases between them. CDR1 MGHRA and CDR2 YSYEKL are derived from the germline V gene.